This passage covers 9 T cell receptor beta chains from one sample sequenced in a study of T cell repertoires in cytomegalovirus infection. TCRdb called the reads again in MiXCR, with one record for every CDR3 protein. The data show roughly 300,000 distinct CDR3 sequences, over 20% seen once. Sequenced material: PBMCs. Source of these receptors: a human donor in good health (CMV status not recorded). Some clones in this sample may be carry-over from other donors' samples.

The chain employs TRBV28 and TRBJ2-5; weak D call: TRBD2 (6 bases). Trimming stripped 8 bases from V and 5 bases from J, with 12 bases between. The CDR3 extends over 12 amino acids. Germline V gives CDR1 MDHEN, CDR2 SYDVKM. The CDR3 coding sequence is TGTGCCAGCCAGACTGGGGGGGAGACCCAGTACTTC. Its protein product is CASQTGGETQYF.

This clonotype has a handful of counts. This chain uses TRBV5-1 with TRBJ2-5; 8 nucleotides agree with TRBD2. Germline values: CDR1 SGHRS, CDR2 YFSETQ. Losses at the gene ends were 0 bases for V and 5 bases for J; bases not matched to a gene: 6. The CDR3 length is 15 residues. The CDR3 DNA reads as TGCGCCAGCAGCTTGGTAACGGGGGGGCGCGAGACCCAGTACTTC. Protein product: CASSLVTGGRETQYF.

V and J are TRBV7-9 and TRBJ1-6, with D hard to call. Germline V gene data show CDR1 as SEHNR and CDR2 as FQNEAQ (reference sequence). V was clipped by 1 base and J by 7 bases, with 2 bases between them. CDR3 length equals 12 residues. CDR3: CASSLENSPLHF. The DNA of the CDR3 is TGTGCCAGCAGCTTAGAGAATTCACCCCTCCACTTT.

This clonotype was counted once. V is TRBV29-1 and J is TRBJ1-4, with D unclear. The CDR3 covers 12 residues. The V and J ends lost 5 bases and 11 bases respectively, with 15 bases between them. Germline V gene data show CDR1 as SQVTM and CDR2 as ANQGSEA. This CDR3 reads CSVQGPARKLFF. As DNA, the CDR3 is TGCAGCGTTCAAGGACCCGCCCGGAAACTGTTTTTT.

The V gene is TRBV28, the J gene TRBJ2-3; weak D call: TRBD2 (5 bases). CDR1 is MDHEN, CDR2 SYDVKM, per germline. The CDR3 totals 12 residues. Trimming left V 6 bases short and J 6 bases short, with 10 bases between. This chain's CDR3 is CASSRTRDTQYF. The CDR3 region has the DNA TGTGCCAGCAGCCGGACTCGGGATACGCAGTATTTT.

This clonotype was counted only a few times. The V and J genes are TRBV11-2 and TRBJ2-5, with 7 bases identical to TRBD2. The CDR3 has 13 residues. The V gene end was trimmed by 3 bases and the J gene end by 5 bases; junction bases not matched to a gene: 3. Germline CDR1 SGHAT, CDR2 FQNNGV. In DNA form, the CDR3 reads TGTGCCAGCAGCTTGGAGGGAGGGGAGACCCAGTACTTC. Protein product: CASSLEGGETQYF. Looking up the rest from reference TRBV11-2 and TRBJ2-5 gives the full variable domain: EAGVAQSPRYKIIEKRQSVAFWCNPISGHATLYWYQQILGQGPKLLIQFQNNGVVDDSQLPKDRFSAERLKGVDSTLKIQPAKLEDSAVYLCASSLEGGETQYFGPGTRLLVL.

This chain uses TRBV10-3 with TRBJ2-3, with D uncertain. The V end was cut by 2 bases, the J end by 9 bases, with 9 bases between. This CDR3 has 12 residues. CDR1 and CDR2 from the germline V gene are ENHRY and SYGVKD. Here the CDR3 DNA reads TGTGCCATCAGTGAGACACCTAAAACGCAGTATTTT. Translated, it gives CAISETPKTQYF.

In this sample, this clonotype turned up a few times. The chain carries TRBV7-9 and TRBJ2-5, with TRBD1 identical over 9 bases. The trim removed 6 bases at V and 3 bases at J, leaving 5 bases unmatched. The CDR3 is 14 amino acids. The germline V gene encodes CDR1 SEHNR and CDR2 FQNEAQ (reference sequence). The CDR3 reads CASRPWDREETQYF. CDR3 nucleotide sequence: TGTGCCAGCAGGCCGTGGGACAGGGAAGAGACCCAGTACTTC.

This chain connects TRBV11-2 to TRBJ2-4; D gene uncertain. The ends were cut back, 3 bases at V and 7 bases at J, with 13 bases in the middle. CDR3 length: 14 amino acids. CDR1 and CDR2 (germline): SGHAT, FQNNGV. The CDR3 loop reads CASSFSASENIQYF. CDR3 in DNA: TGTGCCAGCAGCTTCAGCGCTTCAGAGAACATTCAGTACTTC.